These 17 T cell receptor beta chains came from one sample sequenced in a study of T cells in localized non-small cell lung cancer. The table came from immunoSEQ multiplex PCR; TCRdb's copy has only in-frame clones and leaves some out. The sample has over a thousand clones, approximately 33% seen once; the top ten hold 18%. The sample consisted of normal lung tissue next to the tumor, taken before any cancer treatment. The source is a male donor older than 55 with stage II squamous cell lung carcinoma.

The rearrangement joins TRBV5-1 to TRBJ2-3; 7 positions agree with TRBD1. The CDR3 has 15 residues. Unmatched junction bases numbered 4, after V lost 3 bases and J lost 0 bases. In germline, CDR1 is SGHRS, CDR2 YFSETQ. CDR3 in amino acids: CASSSDRVSTDTQYF. CDR3 DNA: TGCGCCAGCAGCTCCGACAGGGTTAGCACAGATACGCAGTATTTT.

The chain has TRBV11-3 and TRBJ2-7; TRBD2 matches at 10 bases. Looked up from germline, CDR1 is SGHNT and CDR2 is YENEEA. V shed 5 bases, J shed 5 bases, and the junction held 9 bases outside the gene matches. This CDR3 has 15 amino acids. DNA for the CDR3: TGTGCCAGCAGCCCCCTAGCGGGAGTGAACAACGAGCAGTACTTC. Translating gives CASSPLAGVNNEQYF.

This clone was observed a handful of times. The rearrangement links TRBV19 to TRBJ1-2, with D perhaps matching TRBD1 (6 bases). Germline assignment: CDR1 LNHDA and CDR2 SQIVND (reference sequence). V lost 10 bases and J lost 7, with 16 bases in between. There are 12 residues in the CDR3. DNA for the CDR3: TGTGCCAATAGGGGGGGCCGGAGTGGCTACACCTTC. This sequence encodes CANRGGRSGYTF.

This chain joins TRBV9 and TRBJ2-7, with D uncertain. The CDR3 runs to 13 residues. Trimming left V 2 bases short and J 2 bases short, with 8 bases between. CDR1 and CDR2 from the germline V gene are SGDLS and YYNGEE. CDR3 coding DNA: TGTGCCAGCAGCGTTGGCAGCCCCTACGAGCAGTACTTC. It translates to CASSVGSPYEQYF.

CDR3 in DNA: TGTGCCAGCAGTTTACGGACAGGGGACACTGAAGCTTTCTTT. Residues: CASSLRTGDTEAFF. V and J are TRBV28 and TRBJ1-1, with 9 bases fitting TRBD1. CDR3 length: 14 residues. Germline V gene data show CDR1 as MDHEN and CDR2 as SYDVKM. V trimming: 2 bases; J trimming: 3 bases; junction bases outside the gene matches: 1.

V usage is TRBV28 and J usage is TRBJ2-7; 7 positions agree with TRBD2. The V gene end was trimmed by 6 bases and the J gene end by 1 base; junction bases not matched to a gene: 15. The CDR3 length is 17 residues. The germline CDR1 and CDR2 sequences are MDHEN and SYDVKM. In DNA, the CDR3 is TGTGCCAGCAGCCTCTCCGGGGGAGCGGGAAGATCCTACGAGCAGTACTTC. This codes for CASSLSGGAGRSYEQYF.

This clone turned up a few times. The V call is TRBV6-8, the J call TRBJ2-5; unclear D gene. Germline V CDR1 and CDR2: MNHGY, SAAAGT. The CDR3 sequence is 13 residues long. The ends were cut back, 4 bases at V and 2 bases at J, with 8 bases in the middle. The CDR3 DNA reads as TGTGCCAGCAGTTTCGGAGTTCAAGAGACCCAGTACTTC. Translating it yields CASSFGVQETQYF.

The rearrangement joins TRBV30 to TRBJ1-4; D is unresolved. The CDR3 is 12 amino acids. V lost 8 bases and J lost 7, with 14 bases in between. From germline, CDR1 is GTSNPN and CDR2 SVGIG (reference sequence). The CDR3 sequence is CAAGPGREKLFF. In DNA form, the CDR3 reads TGTGCCGCCGGGCCCGGCCGTGAAAAACTGTTTTTT.

This clone has a handful of counts. The gene calls are TRBV6-8 and TRBJ2-7; 9 bases are a match to TRBD2. This CDR3 contains 15 residues. Trimming at V came to 0 bases and at J to 12 bases, leaving 12 bases not matched to a gene. CDR1 and CDR2 (germline): MNHGY, SAAAGT. The CDR3 region has the DNA TGTGCCAGCAGTTACTCCACAGCGGGAGGCGTGGGGGGGTACTTC. Translating it yields CASSYSTAGGVGGYF.

This clone was seen more than once but under ten times. This sequence joins TRBV12-2 and TRBJ1-1. TRBV12-2 is a recognized pseudogene. CDR3 length equals 14 residues. CDR3 DNA: TGTGTTAGCAGCATGGGACGGTTGAACACTGAAGCTTTCTTT. It is translated as CVSSMGRLNTEAFF.

The sample holds a few counts of this clone. The rearrangement uses TRBV11-3 and TRBJ1-1; 11 positions match TRBD1. The CDR3 totals 14 residues. V trimming: 5 bases; J trimming: 5 bases; junction bases outside the gene matches: 4. Germline V CDR1 and CDR2: SGHNT, YENEEA. The DNA for the CDR3 is TGTGCCAGCAGCAAGGGACAGGGGGTAACTGAAGCTTTCTTT. As protein: CASSKGQGVTEAFF. Full variable domain (missing parts from reference TRBV11-3 and TRBJ1-1): EAGVVQSPRYKIIEKKQPVAFWCNPISGHNTLYWYLQNLGQGPELLIRYENEEAVDDSQLPKDRFSAERLKGVDSTLKIQPAELGDSAVYLCASSKGQGVTEAFFGQGTRLTVV.

This sequence joins TRBV29-1 and TRBJ2-1, with 10 bases aligning to TRBD1. Germline CDR1 SQVTM, CDR2 ANQGSEA. After removal of 8 bases from V and 0 bases from J, the junction contained 7 bases not matched to a gene. This CDR3 region has 15 residues. The CDR3 region has the DNA TGCAGCATTATGGGGGACAGGGGCTCCTACAATGAGCAGTTCTTC. The encoded protein is CSIMGDRGSYNEQFF.

This clone has a handful of counts. The rearrangement links TRBV7-2 to TRBJ2-5, with 9 positions matching TRBD1. CDR1 SGHTA and CDR2 FQGNSA come from the germline V gene. This CDR3 spans 13 amino acids. The ends lost 5 bases at V and 8 bases at J; junction bases unmatched: 6. Here the CDR3 DNA reads TGTGCCAGCAGCGCCCGGGACAGGGACACCCAGTACTTC. Protein sequence: CASSARDRDTQYF.

J is TRBJ2-5 and V is TRBV11-3, with D possibly called TRBD1 or TRBD2 (5 bases each). The V and J ends lost 5 bases and 9 bases respectively, with 25 bases between them. This CDR3 is built from 16 residues. Germline CDR1 is SGHNT and CDR2 is YENEEA. CDR3 nucleotide sequence: TGTGCCAGCAGCCAAGCGACCGGGACCCCCATGTTTGCCCAGTACTTC. Translating gives CASSQATGTPMFAQYF.

This chain uses TRBV19 with TRBJ1-2, with a possible D match to TRBD1 (5 bases). Trimming left V 3 bases short and J 7 bases short, with 15 bases between. This CDR3 contains 14 residues. Germline CDR1 reads LNHDA; CDR2 reads SQIVND (reference sequence). CDR3 DNA: TGTGCCAGTAGTATTCAAATTCAGGGTAGTGGCTACACCTTC. It yields the protein CASSIQIQGSGYTF.

V usage is TRBV30 and J usage is TRBJ2-4, with D perhaps given as TRBD1 or TRBD2 (5 bases each). The CDR3 loop spans 15 amino acids. Germline lookup yields CDR1 GTSNPN and CDR2 SVGIG (reference sequence). Trimming pared 5 bases from V and 4 bases from J, leaving 18 bases between. As DNA, the CDR3 is TGTGCCTGGGCGGAAATGGGGGTAACAAAAAACATTCAGTACTTC. Its protein product is CAWAEMGVTKNIQYF.

In this sample, this clone turned up a few times. V usage is TRBV1 and J usage is TRBJ1-1; the table assigns TRBD1, which was not confirmed against the DNA. TRBV1 is a documented pseudogene. The CDR3 runs 15 residues. The CDR3 DNA reads TGCGCCAGCAGCCTCATACAGGGGGCGCATACTGAAGCTTTCTTT. It specifies CASSLIQGAHTEAFF.